The 8 T cell receptor beta chains below were found in one sample sequenced in a study of radiation and T cells in renal cell carcinoma. The repertoire was sequenced with immunoSEQ multiplex PCR; TCRdb's copy has only in-frame clones and lacks some. This table has 60,000 to 65,000 clones, around three quarters appearing once. Noted time point: blood 2 weeks post-SBRT. Noted treatment: 15 Gy SBRT to primary tumor, nephrectomy 4 weeks later. The input for sequencing was blood, taken from a patient whose treatment included radiotherapy and nephrectomy. Receptors were obtained from a man in his sixties with renal cell carcinoma.

CDR3 in DNA: TGTGCCAGCAGTTACGCCGGGGAAGGGGTAGATACGCAGTATTTT. This encodes CASSYAGEGVDTQYF. The rearrangement joins TRBV6-6 to TRBJ2-3; TRBD1 or TRBD2 may be the D gene (5 bases each). The germline V and J ends were trimmed by 2 bases and 5 bases, with 14 bases remaining between them. This CDR3 spans 15 amino acids. Germline lookup yields CDR1 MNHNY and CDR2 SVGAGI (reference sequence).

This clone was observed a handful of times. The genes are TRBV2 and TRBJ2-5; TRBD2 might be the D (5 bases). Trimming removed 4 bases at V and 4 bases at J, with 13 bases between. The germline CDR1 and CDR2 sequences are SNHLY and FYNNEI. This CDR3 has 14 residues. The CDR3 region has the DNA TGTGCCAGCAGTGCTGGGCGGGCGTCAGAGACCCAGTACTTC. It translates to CASSAGRASETQYF.

The chain uses TRBV2 and TRBJ2-1; 14 nucleotides match TRBD2. This CDR3 has 13 residues. V was clipped by 10 bases and J by 8 bases; unmatched bases: 4. The germline V gene encodes CDR1 SNHLY and CDR2 FYNNEI. CDR3 region: CATQGLAGDEQFF. In DNA form, the CDR3 reads TGTGCCACCCAGGGACTAGCGGGAGATGAGCAGTTCTTC. The complete variable domain, with remaining parts taken from reference TRBV2 and TRBJ2-1, reads EPEVTQTPSHQVTQMGQEVILRCVPISNHLYFYWYRQILGQKVEFLVSFYNNEISEKSEIFDDQFSVERPDGSNFTLKIRSTKLEDSAMYFCATQGLAGDEQFFGPGTRLTVL.

This clone has only a few counts. This chain joins TRBV7-2 and TRBJ1-4; no clear D gene. CDR1 is SGHTA, CDR2 FQGNSA, per germline. This CDR3 is 13 amino acids long. V was trimmed by 3 bases and J by 8 bases, leaving 10 bases between them. In nucleotides, the CDR3 is TGTGCCAGCAGCTTGGTCGGAGGCGAAAAACTGTTTTTT. As protein: CASSLVGGEKLFF.

The rearrangement links TRBV30 to TRBJ2-3, with a tentative D call TRBD1 (6 bases). Germline assignment: CDR1 GTSNPN and CDR2 SVGIG (reference sequence). This CDR3 comprises 14 residues. The V gene lost 1 base and the J gene lost 4 bases, with 12 bases spanning the gap. The CDR3 sequence is CAWSAIKGADTQYF. The CDR3 nucleotides read TGTGCCTGGAGTGCCATTAAGGGGGCAGATACGCAGTATTTT.

CDR3 protein: CAWSRGSQGNQPQHF. As DNA, the CDR3 is TGTGCCTGGAGTCGAGGTTCTCAAGGCAATCAGCCCCAGCATTTT. The chain couples TRBV30 to TRBJ1-5; D gene ambiguous. This CDR3 spans 15 amino acids. The V gene's germline CDR1 is GTSNPN and CDR2 SVGIG (reference sequence). The V end lost 2 bases, the J end lost 2 bases, and 13 bases lay between the germline ends.

This clone was seen more than once but under ten times. This CDR3 reads CASSRGQNTEAFF. The CDR3 nucleotides read TGTGCCAGCAGCCGCGGACAGAACACTGAAGCTTTCTTT. The rearrangement links TRBV11-3 to TRBJ1-1, with a weak D call TRBD1 (5 bases). V was clipped by 5 bases and J by 1 base, with 8 bases between them. CDR1 is SGHNT, CDR2 YENEEA, per germline. CDR3 length equals 13 residues.

This chain uses TRBV14 with TRBJ2-3, with 7 nucleotides matching TRBD2. With V trimmed by 1 base and J by 3 bases, 7 bases remained unmatched. Germline V gives CDR1 SGHDN, CDR2 FVKESK. This CDR3 has 16 residues. The chain's CDR3 is CASSQGAGVHTDTQYF. Here the CDR3 DNA reads TGTGCCAGCAGCCAAGGGGCGGGAGTGCATACAGATACGCAGTATTTT.